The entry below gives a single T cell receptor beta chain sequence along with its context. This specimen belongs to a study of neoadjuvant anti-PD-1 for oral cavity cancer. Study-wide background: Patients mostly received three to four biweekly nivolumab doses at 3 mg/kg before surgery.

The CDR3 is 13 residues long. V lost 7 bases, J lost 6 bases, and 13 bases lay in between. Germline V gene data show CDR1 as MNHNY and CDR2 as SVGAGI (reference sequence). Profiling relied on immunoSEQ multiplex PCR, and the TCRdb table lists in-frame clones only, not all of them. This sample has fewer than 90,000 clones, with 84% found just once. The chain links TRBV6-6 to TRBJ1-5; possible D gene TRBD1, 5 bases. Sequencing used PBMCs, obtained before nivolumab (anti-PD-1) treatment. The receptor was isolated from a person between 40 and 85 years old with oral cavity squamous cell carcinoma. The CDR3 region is CASTESRGQPQHF. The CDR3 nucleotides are TGTGCCAGCACAGAGAGTAGGGGTCAGCCCCAGCATTTT.